This T cell receptor (beta chain) was obtained from a study of blood T cell repertoires in COVID-19. Losses at the gene ends were 2 bases for V and 2 bases for J; bases not matched to a gene: 8. There are 16 residues in the CDR3. Germline CDR1 and CDR2: SGDLS and YYNGEE. Assay used: immunoSEQ multiplex PCR; TCRdb lists only in-frame clones, some missing. In the table there are 200,000 to 300,000 clones, 88% of which are singletons. The V and J genes are TRBV9 and TRBJ2-3, with 7 nucleotides matching TRBD2. Sequencing was done on a sample of PBMCs or T cells enriched from blood (not recorded which). This TCR came from a woman aged 35 to 49 who had been exposed to COVID-19. CDR3 coding DNA: TGTGCCAGCAGCGTTACCGGGACTACCTACACAGATACGCAGTATTTT. This sequence encodes CASSVTGTTYTDTQYF.